These T cell receptor beta chains were read from a single sample in a study of T-cell reconstitution after alpha-beta-depleted transplantation in children. MiXCR, run by TCRdb on the PCR reads, gives a single entry per CDR3 protein. Among 450,000 to 500,000 distinct CDR3 sequences listed, around 13% were seen once. The sample in question was PBMCs from the stem cell graft donor, obtained from the stem cell graft. The receptors derive from a human donor who donated a stem cell graft to a child with combined immunodeficiency. CDR3s include the opening cysteine and the closing phenylalanine or tryptophan. D genes are given only for firm matches. Size tells how often a clone was seen (once, few, many) or the class of an expanded clone, and some rows leave it out.

V	size	D	J	CDR3	DNA
TRBV12-3/TRBV12-4	NA	NA	TRBJ2-4	CASRPDGTNIQYF	TGTGCCAGCAGACCGGACGGAACAAACATTCAGTACTTC
TRBV29-1	many	NA	TRBJ2-1	CSVEAYYNEQFF	TGCAGCGTTGAGGCCTATTACAATGAGCAGTTCTTC
TRBV29-1	many	TRBD2	TRBJ2-7	CSVATGLAGGLYEQYF	TGCAGCGTTGCTACCGGTCTGGCGGGAGGCCTCTACGAGCAGTACTTC
TRBV4-3	many	TRBD2	TRBJ2-3	CASSHSLAGFGDTQYF	TGCGCCAGCAGCCATTCCCTAGCGGGATTTGGTGATACGCAGTATTTT
TRBV29-1	NA	NA	TRBJ2-5	CSVKGSRGLQTQYF	TGCAGCGTTAAGGGTTCAAGAGGCCTGCAGACCCAGTACTTC
TRBV6-1	many	NA	TRBJ2-3	CASKGEGWADTQYF	TGTGCCAGCAAGGGGGAGGGGTGGGCAGATACGCAGTATTTT
TRBV6-1	few	NA	TRBJ2-7	CASRRKPGHSSYEQYF	TGTGCCAGCAGAAGGAAACCGGGACATAGCTCCTACGAGCAGTACTTC
TRBV9	NA	NA	TRBJ2-1	CASSVEEFF	TGTGCCAGCAGCGTAGAGGAGTTCTTC
TRBV6-5	few	NA	TRBJ2-6	CASSYGQPLSSGANVLTF	TGTGCCAGCAGTTACGGCCAGCCTCTTTCCTCTGGGGCCAACGTCCTGACTTTC
TRBV11-2	few	TRBD2	TRBJ2-7	CASSQVASGLYEQYF	TGTGCCAGCAGCCAGGTGGCTAGCGGGTTGTACGAGCAGTACTTC
TRBV13	NA	TRBD1	TRBJ1-5	CASSSGTGAYSNQPQHF	TGTGCCAGCAGCTCCGGGACAGGAGCCTATAGCAATCAGCCCCAGCATTTT
TRBV29-1	NA	NA	TRBJ1-1	CSVVLSVGFAFF	TGCAGCGTTGTTCTCTCCGTAGGATTCGCTTTCTTT
TRBV21-1	few	NA	TRBJ2-7	CASSNDRAEIFYEQYF	TGTGCCAGCAGCAATGACAGGGCGGAAATCTTCTACGAGCAGTACTTC
TRBV12-3/TRBV12-4	many	NA	TRBJ2-7	CASSLWARLKEQYF	TGTGCCAGCAGTTTATGGGCTAGACTAAAGGAGCAGTACTTC
TRBV7-9	many	TRBD2	TRBJ2-7	CASSLTSGTFYEQYF	TGTGCCAGCAGCTTAACTAGCGGAACCTTCTACGAGCAGTACTTC
TRBV6-1	NA	TRBD2	TRBJ2-1	CASSPGLAGPYNEQFF	TGTGCCAGCAGCCCCGGACTAGCGGGCCCTTACAATGAGCAGTTCTTC
TRBV20-1	few	NA	TRBJ2-3	CSASPGLGPSTDTQYF	TGCAGTGCTAGCCCCGGACTGGGCCCTAGCACAGATACGCAGTATTTT
TRBV7-6	NA	NA	TRBJ2-1	CASSLAGQPGGYYNEQFF	TGTGCCAGCAGCTTAGCGGGACAGCCCGGGGGTTACTACAATGAGCAGTTCTTC
TRBV6-5	many	TRBD2	TRBJ2-1	CASSFTGTSVDNEQFF	TGTGCCAGCAGTTTCACCGGGACTAGCGTCGACAATGAGCAGTTCTTC
TRBV9	few	TRBD2	TRBJ2-5	CASSGGLAGFQETQYF	TGTGCCAGCAGCGGGGGACTAGCGGGGTTCCAAGAGACCCAGTACTTC
TRBV12-3/TRBV12-4	NA	NA	TRBJ2-3	CASSLALGGADTQYF	TGTGCCAGCAGTTTAGCGCTCGGGGGAGCAGATACGCAGTATTTT
TRBV6-2/TRBV6-3	many	TRBD2	TRBJ2-1	CASSERLAGLYEQFF	TGTGCCAGCAGCGAAAGGCTAGCGGGATTATATGAGCAGTTCTTC
TRBV12-3/TRBV12-4	many	TRBD1	TRBJ2-7	CASRQGANYEQYF	TGTGCCAGCAGGCAGGGGGCGAACTACGAGCAGTACTTC
TRBV6-1	few	TRBD1	TRBJ2-7	CASSDGTVRLEQYF	TGTGCCAGCAGTGACGGGACAGTGCGGCTCGAGCAGTACTTC
TRBV20-1	few	TRBD2	TRBJ2-5	CSASGRETQYF	TGCAGTGCCAGCGGGAGAGAGACCCAGTACTTC
TRBV29-1	few	NA	TRBJ2-5	CSVEEGEATFWETQYF	TGCAGCGTTGAGGAGGGAGAGGCGACGTTTTGGGAGACCCAGTACTTC
TRBV7-8	many	TRBD2	TRBJ2-3	CASSPTSSLLDTQYF	TGTGCCAGCAGCCCGACTAGCAGTTTGTTAGATACGCAGTATTTT
TRBV11-2	many	NA	TRBJ2-1	CASSLEAGYVNEQFF	TGTGCCAGCAGCTTAGAAGCGGGTTACGTCAATGAGCAGTTCTTC
TRBV4-3	NA	NA	TRBJ2-7	CASSQVISPDYEQYF	TGCGCCAGCAGCCAGGTCATCTCCCCAGACTACGAGCAGTACTTC
TRBV12-3/TRBV12-4	few	TRBD1	TRBJ2-7	CASTPPRQGSYEQYF	TGTGCCAGCACCCCTCCCCGACAGGGCAGCTACGAGCAGTACTTC
TRBV12-3/TRBV12-4	many	NA	TRBJ2-3	CASSLSLPTDTQYF	TGTGCCAGCAGTTTATCTCTCCCCACAGATACGCAGTATTTT
TRBV20-1	NA	NA	TRBJ1-1	CSARVRGRVTEAFF	TGCAGTGCTAGAGTGAGGGGTAGAGTCACTGAAGCTTTCTTT
TRBV13	few	TRBD1	TRBJ2-2	CASSDGDRANTGELFF	TGTGCCAGCAGCGACGGGGACAGAGCGAACACCGGGGAGCTGTTTTTT
TRBV7-7	NA	NA	TRBJ2-5	CASSPGRSKETQYF	TGTGCTAGCAGCCCGGGTAGATCCAAAGAGACCCAGTACTTC